Listed below are T cell receptor beta chains from one sample, sequenced in a study of blood T cell repertoires in COVID-19. Sequencing used immunoSEQ multiplex PCR; TCRdb keeps in-frame clones, though not all of them. The profile shows over 200,000 clones, roughly 86% of them singletons. Source material: peripheral blood. The receptors were sampled from a human donor in a cohort sampled during active COVID-19. Both conserved end residues are part of each CDR3. The order of the fields is J gene, D gene, CDR3 length, V gene, clone size, CDR3 protein, CDR3 DNA. The D gene is left open where the match is weak. Size tells how often a clone was seen (once, few, many) or the class of an expanded clone, and some rows leave it out.

>TRBJ2-3|TRBD2|17|TRBV10-3|-
CATTGTSGRTKTDTQYF
TGTGCCACGACCGGGACTAGCGGGAGAACGAAGACAGATACGCAGTATTTT
>TRBJ1-2|-|16|TRBV4-3|-
CASSQDSGQGFYGYTF
TGCGCCAGCAGCCAAGATAGCGGGCAGGGGTTCTATGGCTACACCTTC
>TRBJ1-1|-|14|TRBV7-3|-
CATSQLSGNTEAFF
TGTGCCACCTCCCAACTCTCAGGGAACACTGAAGCTTTCTTT
>TRBJ1-2|-|12|TRBV11-2|-
CASTTRGTGYTF
TGTGCCAGCACCACTCGGGGGACTGGCTACACCTTC
>TRBJ2-7|TRBD1|15|TRBV9|-
CASSFTPGQGGEQYF
TGTGCCAGCAGCTTCACTCCGGGACAGGGTGGAGAGCAGTACTTC
>TRBJ2-1|TRBD2|15|TRBV5-4|-
CASSLDAGVDNEQFF
TGTGCCAGCAGCTTGGACGCGGGAGTAGACAATGAGCAGTTCTTC
>TRBJ1-1|-|14|TRBV28|-
CASRNREVNTEAFF
TGTGCCAGCAGAAACAGGGAAGTGAACACTGAAGCTTTCTTT
>TRBJ2-1|TRBD2|14|TRBV19|-
CASSLAGGYNEQFF
TGTGCCAGTAGTTTAGCGGGGGGCTACAATGAGCAGTTCTTC
>TRBJ2-7|TRBD1|15|TRBV15|-
CATSMDRAGLYEQYF
TGTGCCACCAGCATGGACAGGGCAGGGCTTTACGAGCAGTACTTC
>TRBJ2-1|TRBD2|14|TRBV6-4|-
CASSPGTSGNEQFF
TGTGCCAGCAGTCCCGGGACTAGCGGAAATGAGCAGTTCTTC
>TRBJ1-6|-|18|TRBV4-1|-
CASSQDPASGSYNSPLHF
TGCGCCAGCAGCCAAGACCCGGCGTCAGGCTCCTATAATTCACCCCTCCACTTT
>TRBJ2-7|TRBD2|15|TRBV9|-
CASSGLAGGPREQYF
TGTGCCAGCAGCGGACTAGCGGGGGGACCCCGGGAGCAGTACTTC
>TRBJ2-6|TRBD2|17|TRBV24-1|-
CATGVAGEIAGANVLTF
TGTGCCACCGGGGTGGCGGGGGAGATAGCTGGGGCCAACGTCCTGACTTTC
>TRBJ2-2|-|15|TRBV9|-
CASSPVPVDTGELFF
TGTGCCAGCAGCCCCGTACCGGTCGACACCGGGGAGCTGTTTTTT
>TRBJ1-2|-|13|TRBV19|once
CASSIPNSYGYTF
TGTGCCAGTAGTATTCCAAACAGCTATGGCTACACCTTC
>TRBJ2-3|-|13|TRBV27|-
CASSLPGTDTQYF
TGTGCCAGCAGTCTCCCAGGGACAGATACGCAGTATTTT
>TRBJ1-5|-|14|TRBV19|-
CASRRTMGNQPQHF
TGTGCCAGTAGGCGGACAATGGGCAATCAGCCCCAGCATTTT
>TRBJ2-1|-|15|TRBV9|few
CASSVATGGQGEQFF
TGTGCCAGCAGCGTAGCTACCGGGGGGCAGGGTGAGCAGTTCTTC
>TRBJ2-7|TRBD2|16|TRBV9|-
CASSVTGGTSRYEQYF
TGTGCCAGCAGCGTCACCGGAGGGACTAGCAGGTACGAGCAGTACTTC
>TRBJ2-7|-|16|TRBV6-5|-
CASSYSRELSSYEQYF
TGTGCCAGCAGTTACTCGCGGGAACTGAGCTCCTACGAGCAGTACTTC
>TRBJ1-1|-|13|TRBV6-2/TRBV6-3|-
CASSEGQNTEAFF
TGTGCCAGCAGCGAAGGACAGAACACTGAAGCTTTCTTT
>TRBJ2-7|TRBD1|15|TRBV5-8|-
CASSLLGQPSYEQYF
TGTGCCAGCAGCTTGTTGGGACAGCCCTCCTACGAGCAGTACTTC
>TRBJ1-6|-|13|TRBV11-2|once
CASSFAHNSPLHF
TGTGCCAGCAGCTTCGCGCATAATTCACCCCTCCACTTT
>TRBJ1-1|TRBD1|14|TRBV9|few
CASSVSGTVDEAFF
TGTGCCAGCAGCGTATCCGGGACAGTCGACGAAGCTTTCTTT
>TRBJ2-1|TRBD2|17|TRBV23-1|-
CASSQLLQRGVANEQFF
TGCGCCAGCAGTCAATTGCTCCAGCGGGGGGTCGCTAATGAGCAGTTCTTC
>TRBJ2-7|TRBD2|15|TRBV7-7|-
CASSPKREGIGEQYF
TGTGCTAGCAGCCCGAAGCGGGAGGGAATCGGGGAGCAGTACTTC
>TRBJ1-6|TRBD1|15|TRBV25-1|-
CASSELDRENSPLHF
TGTGCCAGCAGTGAATTGGACAGGGAAAATTCACCCCTCCACTTT
>TRBJ2-1|-|16|TRBV19|once
CASSKLPGLPYNEQFF
TGTGCCAGTAGTAAACTCCCGGGACTTCCATACAATGAGCAGTTCTTC
>TRBJ1-3|-|17|TRBV28|-
CASTGDRGPSRGNTIYF
TGTGCCAGCACTGGAGATAGGGGCCCCTCTCGTGGAAACACCATATATTTT